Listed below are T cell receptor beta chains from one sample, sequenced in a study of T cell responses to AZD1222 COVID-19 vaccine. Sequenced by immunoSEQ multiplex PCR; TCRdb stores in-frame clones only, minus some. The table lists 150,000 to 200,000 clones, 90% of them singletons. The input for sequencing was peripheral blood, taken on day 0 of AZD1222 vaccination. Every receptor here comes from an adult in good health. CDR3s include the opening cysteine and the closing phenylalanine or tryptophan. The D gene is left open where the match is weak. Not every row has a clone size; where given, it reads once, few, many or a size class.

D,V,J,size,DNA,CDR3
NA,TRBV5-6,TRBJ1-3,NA,TGTGCCAGCAGCTTTCGTAGAAACACCATATATTTT,CASSFRRNTIYF
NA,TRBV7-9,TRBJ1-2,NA,TGTGCCAGCAGCCCTGGGGACGGCTCCTATGGCTACACCTTC,CASSPGDGSYGYTF
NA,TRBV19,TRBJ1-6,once,TGTGCCAGTAGTATCTATAATTCACCCCTCCACTTT,CASSIYNSPLHF
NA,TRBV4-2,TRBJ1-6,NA,TGTGCCAGCAGCCAAGGTCCAGGACCTGACTCACCCCTCCACTTT,CASSQGPGPDSPLHF
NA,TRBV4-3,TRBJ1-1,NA,TGCGCCAGCAGCCAGGATCGCTTGAACACTGAAGCTTTCTTT,CASSQDRLNTEAFF
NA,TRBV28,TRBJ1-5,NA,TGTGCCAGCAGTTTGGGGCAGGGCTTTCAGCCCCAGCATTTT,CASSLGQGFQPQHF
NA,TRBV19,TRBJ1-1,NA,TGTGCCAGTACCGGGACACCAAACACTGAAGCTTTCTTT,CASTGTPNTEAFF
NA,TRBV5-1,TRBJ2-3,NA,TGCGCCAGCAGCTTGGACGGGAGTAGCACAGATACGCAGTATTTT,CASSLDGSSTDTQYF
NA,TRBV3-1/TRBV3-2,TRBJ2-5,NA,TGTGCCAGCAGCCAAGTTGTTTACAGGGAAGAGACCCAGTACTTC,CASSQVVYREETQYF
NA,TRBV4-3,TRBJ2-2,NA,TGCGCCAGCAGCCAAGGGGGACTTCTCACCGGGGAGCTGTTTTTT,CASSQGGLLTGELFF
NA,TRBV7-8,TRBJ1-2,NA,TGTGCCAGCAGCACCAACCCCGGGTTGCCGGGCTACACCTTC,CASSTNPGLPGYTF
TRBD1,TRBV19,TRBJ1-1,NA,TGTGCCAGTAGTGGACAGGGCGGGACTGAAGCTTTCTTT,CASSGQGGTEAFF
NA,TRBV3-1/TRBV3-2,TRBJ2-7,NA,TGTGCCAGCAGCCAAGCAGGGGCAGAGGAGCAGTACTTC,CASSQAGAEEQYF
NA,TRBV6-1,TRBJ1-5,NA,TGTGCCAGCAGTGAGTTACGACCAACTTGGGGCAATCAGCCCCAGCATTTT,CASSELRPTWGNQPQHF
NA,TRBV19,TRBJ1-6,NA,TGTGCCAGTAGTATTTATAGGTCTATCAAGGGGTCTTCACCCCTCCACTTT,CASSIYRSIKGSSPLHF
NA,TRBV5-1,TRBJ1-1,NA,TGCGCCAGCAGCTTCATCGGGAACACTGAAGCTTTCTTT,CASSFIGNTEAFF
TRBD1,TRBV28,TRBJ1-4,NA,TGTGCCAGCAGTTTAGGACAGGGTGGGGAAAAACTGTTTTTT,CASSLGQGGEKLFF
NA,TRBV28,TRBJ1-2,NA,TGTGCCAGCCTGACATCTCAACAAAGCTATGGCTACACCTTC,CASLTSQQSYGYTF
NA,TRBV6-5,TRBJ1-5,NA,TGTGCCAGCAGATCTAGCAATCAGCCCCAGCATTTT,CASRSSNQPQHF
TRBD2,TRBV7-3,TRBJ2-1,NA,TGTGCCAGCAGCTTAGATCCCCAGACTAGCGGGAGGAACTACAATGAGCAGTTCTTC,CASSLDPQTSGRNYNEQFF
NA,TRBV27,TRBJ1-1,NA,TGTGCCAGCAGTTTGAGCATGTATGGGACTGAAGCTTTCTTT,CASSLSMYGTEAFF
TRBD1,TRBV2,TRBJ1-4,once,TGTGCCGTTCAGGGGGCAGGGATAAGAACTAATGAAAAACTGTTTTTT,CAVQGAGIRTNEKLFF
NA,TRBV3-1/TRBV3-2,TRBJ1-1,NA,TGTGCCAGCAGCCAAGACGGGCGGGATGTACCAAACACTGAAGCTTTCTTT,CASSQDGRDVPNTEAFF
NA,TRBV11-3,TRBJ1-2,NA,TGTGCCAGCAGCAAAGTACCTGATGCGGGGACGATCATGAGGGGCTACACCTTC,CASSKVPDAGTIMRGYTF
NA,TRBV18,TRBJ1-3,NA,TGTGCCAGCTCATTAGGGGGACCCTCGACTGGAAACACCATATATTTT,CASSLGGPSTGNTIYF
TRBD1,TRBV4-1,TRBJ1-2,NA,TGCGCCAGCAGCCAAGATCTGGGACAGGGTTATGGCTACACCTTC,CASSQDLGQGYGYTF
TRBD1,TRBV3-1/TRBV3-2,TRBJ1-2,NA,TGTGCCAGCAGCCAAGAGACGGGGACAGGGTCCGGCTACACCTTC,CASSQETGTGSGYTF
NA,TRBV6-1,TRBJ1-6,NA,TGTGCCAGCAGTGAAGCGCGCCATAATTCACCCCTCCACTTT,CASSEARHNSPLHF
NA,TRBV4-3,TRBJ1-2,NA,TGCGCCAGCAGCCAATCCCGGGCCAGCCACCGCTATGGCTACACCTTC,CASSQSRASHRYGYTF
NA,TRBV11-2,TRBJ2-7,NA,TGTGCCAGCAGCTTGCCGCTGATATACGAGCAGTACTTC,CASSLPLIYEQYF
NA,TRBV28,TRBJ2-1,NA,TGTGCCAGCAGACTCATGGGGGGCGCTTTAGATGAGCAGTTCTTC,CASRLMGGALDEQFF
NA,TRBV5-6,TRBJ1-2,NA,TGTGCCAGCACGGGTGGGGATTTCGCTCTTGGGTATGGCTACACCTTC,CASTGGDFALGYGYTF
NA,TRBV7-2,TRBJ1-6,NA,TGTGCCAGCAGCTGGGGAACCAGTCGATCACCCCTCCACTTT,CASSWGTSRSPLHF
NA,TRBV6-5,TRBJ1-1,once,TGTGCCAGTCGCCGTGGCACTGAAGCTTTCTTT,CASRRGTEAFF
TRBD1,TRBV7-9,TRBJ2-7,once,TGTGCCAGCAGCCCGGGGGACAGGCTCTTATACGAGCAGTACTTC,CASSPGDRLLYEQYF
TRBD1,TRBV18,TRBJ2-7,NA,TGTGCCAGCTCACCACCTCTACCAGGGGGACGCTCCTACGAGCAGTACTTC,CASSPPLPGGRSYEQYF
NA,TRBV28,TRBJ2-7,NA,TGTGCCAGCAGTTTTAATGGGCCAAGGGGGGCCTACGAGCAGTACTTC,CASSFNGPRGAYEQYF
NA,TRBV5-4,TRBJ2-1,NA,TGTGCCAGCAGCTCGACTTGGAATGAGCAGTTCTTC,CASSSTWNEQFF
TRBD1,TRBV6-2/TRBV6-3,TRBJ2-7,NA,TGTGCCAGCAGTGTCCGGACAGGGTACGAGCAGTACTTC,CASSVRTGYEQYF
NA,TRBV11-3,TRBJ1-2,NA,TGTGCCAGCAGCCAGAACCCGGGACGGGGCTACACCTTC,CASSQNPGRGYTF
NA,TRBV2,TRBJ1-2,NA,TGTGCCGGGCGAATTAAATCCGGCTACACCTTC,CAGRIKSGYTF
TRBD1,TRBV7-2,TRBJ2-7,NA,TGTGCCAGCAGCTTAACACCAGGGGGCTCCTACGAGCAGTACTTC,CASSLTPGGSYEQYF
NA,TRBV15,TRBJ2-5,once,TGTGCCACCCGACGGGGGATACAAGAGACCCAGTACTTC,CATRRGIQETQYF
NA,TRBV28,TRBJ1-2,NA,TGTGCCAGCAGCCTCGCAACGAGGGGCTACACCTTC,CASSLATRGYTF
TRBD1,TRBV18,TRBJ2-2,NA,TGTGCCAGCTCACCCGGGACAGGGGACACCGGGGAGCTGTTTTTT,CASSPGTGDTGELFF
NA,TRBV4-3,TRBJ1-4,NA,TGCGCCAGCAGCCAAGACGGATTTGAAGAAAAACTGTTTTTT,CASSQDGFEEKLFF
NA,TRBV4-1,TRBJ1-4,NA,TGCGCCAGCAGCCAAGGGGTCACAGAAAAACTGTTTTTT,CASSQGVTEKLFF
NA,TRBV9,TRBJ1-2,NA,TGTGCCAGCAGCGGCACAGTCCTGCACTATGGCTACACCTTC,CASSGTVLHYGYTF
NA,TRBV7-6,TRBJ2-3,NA,TGTGCCAGCAGCTTGGCAGCAGATACGCAGTATTTT,CASSLAADTQYF
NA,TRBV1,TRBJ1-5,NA,TGCACCAGCAGCTTGGACGGGTATAGCAATCAGCCCCAGCATTTT,CTSSLDGYSNQPQHF
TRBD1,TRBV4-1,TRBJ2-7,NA,TGCGCCAGCAGCCAATGGGACAGCCAAACCTACGAGCAGTACTTC,CASSQWDSQTYEQYF
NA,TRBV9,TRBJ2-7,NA,TGTGCCAGCAGCGTAGGAGGCGAGCAGTACTTC,CASSVGGEQYF
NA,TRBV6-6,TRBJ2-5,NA,TGTGCCAGCAGTTTCGAAATGGAGACCCAGTACTTC,CASSFEMETQYF